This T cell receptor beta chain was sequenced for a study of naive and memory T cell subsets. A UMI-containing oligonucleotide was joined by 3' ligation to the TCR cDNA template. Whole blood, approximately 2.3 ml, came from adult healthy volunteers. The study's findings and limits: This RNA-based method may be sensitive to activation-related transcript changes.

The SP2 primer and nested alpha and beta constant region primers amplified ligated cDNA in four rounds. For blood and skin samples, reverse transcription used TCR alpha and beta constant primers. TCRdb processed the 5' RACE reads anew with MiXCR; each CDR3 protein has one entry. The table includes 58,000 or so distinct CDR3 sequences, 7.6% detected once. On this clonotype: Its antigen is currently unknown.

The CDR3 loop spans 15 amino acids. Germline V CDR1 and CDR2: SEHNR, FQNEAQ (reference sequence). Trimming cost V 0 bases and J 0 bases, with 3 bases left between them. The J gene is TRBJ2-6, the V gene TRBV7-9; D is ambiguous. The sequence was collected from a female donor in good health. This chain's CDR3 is CASSLALSGANVLTF. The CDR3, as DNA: TGTGCCAGCAGCTTAGCCCTCTCTGGGGCCAACGTCCTGACTTTC.